The rows below give T cell receptor beta chains drawn from one sample of a study of identical twins. TCRdb re-analysed the 5' RACE reads in MiXCR, keeping a single row per CDR3 protein. This sample has about 890,000 distinct CDR3 sequences, with around an eighth found just once. The sample was also reused in another study, on yellow fever vaccine responses in identical twins.

Sample: PBMCs. These receptors all come from a young woman in good health. Each CDR3 is given with its conserved first and last residue. The D gene is left open where the match is weak. Clone size, where shown, is once, few, many, or a class for clones that have expanded.

V gene	clone size	J gene	D gene	CDR3 DNA	CDR3 protein
TRBV10-3	few	TRBJ1-1	-	TGTGCCAACCAAACCGGGAGGATGAACACTGAAGCTTTCTTT	CANQTGRMNTEAFF
TRBV28	-	TRBJ2-7	TRBD1	TGTGCCAGCAGTTCAACTCGACAGGGTCCGAACTACGAGCAGTACTTC	CASSSTRQGPNYEQYF
TRBV4-1	-	TRBJ1-2	-	TGCGCCAGCAGCCAAGAAGTCGGGGGTCCCCTAGGCTATGGCTACACCTTC	CASSQEVGGPLGYGYTF
TRBV5-1	many	TRBJ2-7	TRBD1	TGCGCCAGCAGCTTGGACGGACAGGGTGTCGAGCAGTACTTC	CASSLDGQGVEQYF
TRBV19	-	TRBJ2-7	TRBD2	TGTGCCAGAGCTAGCGGGAGTGAACAAGTCTACGAGCAGTACTTC	CARASGSEQVYEQYF
TRBV24-1	many	TRBJ2-3	-	TGTGCCACCAGTGAGAACGGATACACAGATACGCAGTATTTT	CATSENGYTDTQYF
TRBV12-3/TRBV12-4	-	TRBJ2-1	-	TGTGCCAGCAGTCTTCTCGGCCAGGGGAGTGATGAGCAGTTCTTC	CASSLLGQGSDEQFF
TRBV29-1	few	TRBJ1-1	-	TGCAGCGTTGGAGGCCTAGGCACTGAAGCTTTCTTT	CSVGGLGTEAFF
TRBV10-3	-	TRBJ1-5	-	TGTGCCATCAGTGAAGTTCATAGCAATCAGCCCCAGCATTTT	CAISEVHSNQPQHF
TRBV20-1	few	TRBJ2-1	-	TGCAGTGCTAGAGATCCGGCTAGCGCGACCTACAATGAGCAGTTCTTC	CSARDPASATYNEQFF
TRBV5-1	many	TRBJ2-2	TRBD1	TGCGCCAGCAGCGACCGGGACAGGGGGAACACCGGGGAGCTGTTTTTT	CASSDRDRGNTGELFF
TRBV28	many	TRBJ2-7	-	TGTGCCAGCAGTTGGAGCCTCGAGCAGTACTTC	CASSWSLEQYF
TRBV11-2	few	TRBJ2-6	TRBD2	TGTGCCAGCAGCCACGGGAGGCAGCTATCCTCTGGGGCCAACGTCCTGACTTTC	CASSHGRQLSSGANVLTF
TRBV20-1	-	TRBJ1-6	TRBD1	TGCAGTGCTAGAGCAGGACAGGTCTTGGGTTCACCCCTCCACTTT	CSARAGQVLGSPLHF
TRBV4-1	-	TRBJ2-5	TRBD2	TGCGCCAGCAGCCAAGATGGTAGCGGGGGGCCTCAAGAGACCCAGTACTTC	CASSQDGSGGPQETQYF
TRBV27	-	TRBJ1-1	TRBD1	TGTGCCAGCAGGGGGACAGGGGGCTTGAACACTGAAGCTTTCTTT	CASRGTGGLNTEAFF
TRBV20-1	few	TRBJ2-1	-	TGCAGTGCTAGCGGGCTCTCCTACAATGAGCAGTTCTTC	CSASGLSYNEQFF
TRBV10-3	few	TRBJ1-1	-	TGTGCCATCAGTGAGCCTCAGGGGAACACTGAAGCTTTCTTT	CAISEPQGNTEAFF
TRBV10-3	-	TRBJ2-6	-	TGTGCCATCAGGGATCACTTGGACGGAACCTCTGGGGCCAACGTCCTGACTTTC	CAIRDHLDGTSGANVLTF
TRBV20-1	many	TRBJ1-5	TRBD1	TGCAGTGCTAGAACACAGGGGCAATATAGCAATCAGCCCCAGCATTTT	CSARTQGQYSNQPQHF
TRBV5-6	-	TRBJ2-5	TRBD1	TGTGCCAGCAGCTTCCTAGGGACAGGGGGTTTGGAGACCCAGTACTTC	CASSFLGTGGLETQYF
TRBV20-1	-	TRBJ1-5	-	TGCAGTGCTAGAGATCCTTGGAATCAGCCCCAGCATTTT	CSARDPWNQPQHF
TRBV24-1	-	TRBJ2-3	TRBD2	TGTGCCGCGGGGGGGGCTAGAACTGATACGCAGTATTTT	CAAGGARTDTQYF
TRBV20-1	few	TRBJ1-1	-	TGCAGTGCTAGAGAGAGGGAAGGTCGGCTGAACACTGAAGCTTTCTTT	CSAREREGRLNTEAFF
TRBV29-1	few	TRBJ2-1	-	TGCAGCGTTGCAAGGGGGGGCGAGCTTAGGGACCATCTGTACAATGAGCAGTTCTTC	CSVARGGELRDHLYNEQFF
TRBV10-2	-	TRBJ2-3	-	TGCGCCAGCAGTGACACTAACTGGGGGGCAGATACGCAGTATTTT	CASSDTNWGADTQYF
TRBV7-8	many	TRBJ2-3	-	TGTGCCAGCAGCCGCCGGGAGCGGATCACAGATACGCAGTATTTT	CASSRRERITDTQYF
TRBV6-1	-	TRBJ2-2	TRBD2	TGTGCCAGCAGCCGGGCAGCGGGGGATGGGACCGGGGAGCTGTTTTTT	CASSRAAGDGTGELFF
TRBV27	few	TRBJ2-1	-	TGTGCCAGCAGTTTACGAGGGGGGCCGAACAATGAGCAGTTCTTC	CASSLRGGPNNEQFF
TRBV6-1	few	TRBJ1-1	TRBD1	TGTGCCAGTTACAGGGGAACTGAAGCTTTCTTT	CASYRGTEAFF
TRBV4-1	-	TRBJ2-6	-	TGCGCCAGCAGCCAAGATTTCGAGTCCTCTGGGGCCAACGTCCTGACTTTC	CASSQDFESSGANVLTF
TRBV6-5	few	TRBJ2-1	-	TGTGCCAGCAGTTACTCTAGTTCCCCGACTTACTACAATGAGCAGTTCTTC	CASSYSSSPTYYNEQFF
TRBV3-1	few	TRBJ2-7	-	TGTGCCAGCAGACCGACAGTTGCCTCCTACGAGCAGTACTTC	CASRPTVASYEQYF
TRBV10-3	few	TRBJ2-2	TRBD1	TGTGCCATCAGTGTGGCAGGGGGCATCCCGGTTACCGGGGAGCTGTTTTTT	CAISVAGGIPVTGELFF
TRBV12-3/TRBV12-4	-	TRBJ2-6	-	TGTGCCAGCAGTCAACAGCGTTTCTCTGGGGCCAACGTCCTGACTTTC	CASSQQRFSGANVLTF
TRBV20-1	-	TRBJ1-2	TRBD1	TGCAGTGCTATTACAGGGGCGGTCGAGGGCTACACCTTC	CSAITGAVEGYTF
TRBV7-9	-	TRBJ2-3	-	TGTGCCAGCAGACCTACAGGGGAGGGGACGCAGTATTTT	CASRPTGEGTQYF
TRBV28	few	TRBJ2-6	TRBD2	TGTGCCAGCAGTGGGGGGGTATACTCTGGGGCCAACGTCCTGACTTTC	CASSGGVYSGANVLTF
TRBV4-1	-	TRBJ2-1	-	TGCGCCAGCAGCCAAGACCCCCAGGCAGGGGCACTATACCGCTCCTACAATGAGCAGTTCTTC	CASSQDPQAGALYRSYNEQFF
TRBV12-3/TRBV12-4	-	TRBJ2-2	TRBD1	TGTACCATCAGTTTCGGTCTTTGGCGGACAGGCCGGACCGGGGAGCTGTTTTTT	CTISFGLWRTGRTGELFF
TRBV5-8	-	TRBJ1-3	-	TGTGCCAGCAGCAACGACAGAAAGTTAAACACCATATATTTT	CASSNDRKLNTIYF
TRBV5-1	few	TRBJ2-7	-	TGCGCCAGCAGCGCCACACAGGGAACCTACGAGCAGTACTTC	CASSATQGTYEQYF
TRBV3-1	-	TRBJ2-1	TRBD2	TGTGCCAGCAGCACCCGACTAGCGGGTTCGGGTGAGCAGTTCTTC	CASSTRLAGSGEQFF
TRBV12-3/TRBV12-4	-	TRBJ2-7	-	TGTGCCAGCAGTTTCCCGGGGGCCTACGAGCAGTACTTC	CASSFPGAYEQYF
TRBV5-1	many	TRBJ2-3	-	TGCGCCAGCAGCTTGGCCGGTGGGGCTAGCACAGATACGCAGTATTTT	CASSLAGGASTDTQYF
TRBV11-1	-	TRBJ2-2	TRBD1	TGTGCCAGCAGCTTACGACCTGACAGGGGGCTCCTAACGAACACCGGGGAGCTGTTTTTT	CASSLRPDRGLLTNTGELFF
TRBV20-1	-	TRBJ2-1	TRBD2	TGCAGTGCTAGAGGGGGCAGCGGGACTAGCGGTGACTTTGGGTTCTTC	CSARGGSGTSGDFGFF
TRBV5-1	few	TRBJ2-3	TRBD2	TGCGCCAGCAGCTTGGCCTCGGGACTAGCGGGCACAGATACGCAGTATTTT	CASSLASGLAGTDTQYF
TRBV5-6	many	TRBJ1-5	-	TGTGCCAGCAGCTCAGGTGATAGCAATCAGCCCCAGCATTTT	CASSSGDSNQPQHF
TRBV6-5	few	TRBJ2-2	TRBD2	TGTGCCAGCAGTTACTCGAGTCTAGCGGTCTACACCGGGGAGCTGTTTTTT	CASSYSSLAVYTGELFF
TRBV4-2	-	TRBJ2-5	TRBD2	TGTGCCAGCAGCCAAGAAGGCGGGGGGCTTTTTATTGAGACCCAGTACTTC	CASSQEGGGLFIETQYF
TRBV7-9	many	TRBJ2-3	-	TGTGCCAGCGAGGGAGGGGGCTCTGGCACAGATACGCAGTATTTT	CASEGGGSGTDTQYF
TRBV5-1	few	TRBJ2-1	-	TGCGCCAGCAGCTCTCTAGTAGGCGCCTTTAATGAGCAGTTCTTC	CASSSLVGAFNEQFF
TRBV7-8	many	TRBJ2-4	-	TGTGCCAGCAGCCGGGACAGCATTAGCGGTCGGGCCAAAAACATTCAGTACTTC	CASSRDSISGRAKNIQYF
TRBV27	many	TRBJ2-3	TRBD2	TGTGCCAGCACCCCCCGGACTAGCGGGAGAGGGGATACGCAGTATTTT	CASTPRTSGRGDTQYF
TRBV5-8	-	TRBJ1-5	-	TGTGCCAGCAGCCGGCAGGGGCGAGTCAATCAGCCCCAGCATTTT	CASSRQGRVNQPQHF